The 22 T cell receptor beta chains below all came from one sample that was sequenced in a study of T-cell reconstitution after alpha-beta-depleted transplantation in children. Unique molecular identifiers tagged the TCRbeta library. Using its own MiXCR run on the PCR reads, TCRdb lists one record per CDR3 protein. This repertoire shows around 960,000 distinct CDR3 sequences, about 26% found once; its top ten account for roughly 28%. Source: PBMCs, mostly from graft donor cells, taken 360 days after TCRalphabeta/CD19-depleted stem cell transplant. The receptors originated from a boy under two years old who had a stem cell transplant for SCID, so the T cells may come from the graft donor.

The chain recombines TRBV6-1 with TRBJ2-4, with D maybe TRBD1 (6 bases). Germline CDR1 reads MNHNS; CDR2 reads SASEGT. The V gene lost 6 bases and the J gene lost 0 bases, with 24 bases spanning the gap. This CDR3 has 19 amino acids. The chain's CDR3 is CASSPGTNYPNSAKNIQYF. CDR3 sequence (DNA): TGTGCCAGCAGCCCCGGGACAAACTACCCCAACTCAGCCAAAAACATTCAGTACTTC.

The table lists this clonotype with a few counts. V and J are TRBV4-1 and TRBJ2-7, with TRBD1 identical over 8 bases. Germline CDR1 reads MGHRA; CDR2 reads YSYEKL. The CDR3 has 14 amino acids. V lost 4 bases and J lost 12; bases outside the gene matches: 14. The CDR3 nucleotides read TGCGCCAGCAGCCCTCAAAAACAGGGGGTAATGTCGTACTTC. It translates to CASSPQKQGVMSYF.

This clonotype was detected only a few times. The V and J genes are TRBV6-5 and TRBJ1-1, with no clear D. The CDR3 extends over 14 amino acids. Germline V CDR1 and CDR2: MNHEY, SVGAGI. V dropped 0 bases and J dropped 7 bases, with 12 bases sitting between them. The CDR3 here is CASSYSGPMGEAFF. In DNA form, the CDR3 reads TGTGCCAGCAGTTACTCCGGGCCGATGGGTGAAGCTTTCTTT.

CDR3 residues: CASSLAGSGRYEQYF. The CDR3 bases are TGTGCCAGCAGCTTAGCCGGTAGCGGGCGCTACGAGCAGTACTTC. The chain links TRBV7-8 to TRBJ2-7; 7 bases fit TRBD2. Germline loops: CDR1 SGHVS, CDR2 FQNEAQ. V lost 0 bases and J lost 3; bases outside the gene matches: 5. The CDR3 runs 15 residues.

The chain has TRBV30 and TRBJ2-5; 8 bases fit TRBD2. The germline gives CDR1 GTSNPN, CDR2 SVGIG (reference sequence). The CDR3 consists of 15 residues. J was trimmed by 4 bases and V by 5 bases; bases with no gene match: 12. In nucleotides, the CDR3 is TGTGCCTGGGACGACGGGAGGGTGAGGGGAGAGACCCAGTACTTC. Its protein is CAWDDGRVRGETQYF.

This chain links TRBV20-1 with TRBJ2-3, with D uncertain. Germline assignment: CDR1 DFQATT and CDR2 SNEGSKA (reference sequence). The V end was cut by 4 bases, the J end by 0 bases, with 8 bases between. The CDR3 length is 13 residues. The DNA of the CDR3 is TGCAGTGCTACTCTGGGGAGCACAGATACGCAGTATTTT. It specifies CSATLGSTDTQYF.

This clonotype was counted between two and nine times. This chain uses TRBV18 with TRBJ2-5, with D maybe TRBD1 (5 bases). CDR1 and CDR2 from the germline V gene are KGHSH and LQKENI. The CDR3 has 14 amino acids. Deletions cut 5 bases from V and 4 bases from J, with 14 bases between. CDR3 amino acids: CASSIGAEGETQYF. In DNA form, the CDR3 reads TGTGCCAGCTCAATAGGGGCAGAAGGAGAGACCCAGTACTTC.

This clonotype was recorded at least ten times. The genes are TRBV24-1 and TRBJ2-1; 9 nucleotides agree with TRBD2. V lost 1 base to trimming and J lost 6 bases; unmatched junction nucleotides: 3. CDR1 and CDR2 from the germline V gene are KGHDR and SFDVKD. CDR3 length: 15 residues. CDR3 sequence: CATSDFPSGTNEQFF. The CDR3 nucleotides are TGTGCCACCAGTGATTTTCCTAGCGGGACCAATGAGCAGTTCTTC.

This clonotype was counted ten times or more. CDR3 sequence reads: CSASYRGGPSTDTQYF. The CDR3 bases are TGCAGTGCTAGTTATCGGGGGGGCCCGAGCACAGATACGCAGTATTTT. The chain recombines TRBV20-1 with TRBJ2-3; TRBD2 aligns across 8 bases. The CDR3 runs 16 residues. With V trimmed by 3 bases and J by 0 bases, 8 bases remained unmatched. From germline, CDR1 is DFQATT and CDR2 SNEGSKA (reference sequence).

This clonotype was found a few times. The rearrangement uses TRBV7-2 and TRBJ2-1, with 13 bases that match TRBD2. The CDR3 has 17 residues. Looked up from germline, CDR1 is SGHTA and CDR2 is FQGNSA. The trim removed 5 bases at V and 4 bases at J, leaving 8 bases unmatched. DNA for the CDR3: TGTGCCAGCAGCCATAGGGGGGGACTAGCGGGGTACAATGAGCAGTTCTTC. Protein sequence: CASSHRGGLAGYNEQFF.

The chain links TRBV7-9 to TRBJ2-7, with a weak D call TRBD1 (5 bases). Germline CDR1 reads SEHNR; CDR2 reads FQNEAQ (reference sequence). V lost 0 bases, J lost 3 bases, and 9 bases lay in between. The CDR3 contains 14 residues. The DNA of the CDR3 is TGTGCCAGCAGCTTAGCCGACAGTCACTACGAGCAGTACTTC. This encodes CASSLADSHYEQYF.

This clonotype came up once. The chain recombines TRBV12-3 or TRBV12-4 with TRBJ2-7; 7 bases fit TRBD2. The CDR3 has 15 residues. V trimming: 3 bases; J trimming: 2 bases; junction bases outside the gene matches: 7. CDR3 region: CASSFRTSPPYEQYF. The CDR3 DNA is TGTGCCAGCAGTTTTAGGACTAGTCCCCCCTACGAGCAGTACTTC.

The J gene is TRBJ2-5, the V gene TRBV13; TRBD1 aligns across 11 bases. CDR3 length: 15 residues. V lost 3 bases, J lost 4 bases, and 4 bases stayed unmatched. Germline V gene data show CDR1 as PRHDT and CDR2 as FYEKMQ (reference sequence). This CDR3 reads CASSLDRGPAETQYF. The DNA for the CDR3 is TGTGCCAGCAGCTTGGACAGGGGGCCAGCAGAGACCCAGTACTTC.

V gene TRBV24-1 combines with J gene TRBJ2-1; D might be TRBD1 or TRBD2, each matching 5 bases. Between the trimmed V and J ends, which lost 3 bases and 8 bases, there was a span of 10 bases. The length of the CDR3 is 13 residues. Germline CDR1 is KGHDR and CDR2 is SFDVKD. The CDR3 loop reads CATSDPGTDEQFF. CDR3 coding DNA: TGTGCCACCAGTGATCCGGGGACCGATGAGCAGTTCTTC.

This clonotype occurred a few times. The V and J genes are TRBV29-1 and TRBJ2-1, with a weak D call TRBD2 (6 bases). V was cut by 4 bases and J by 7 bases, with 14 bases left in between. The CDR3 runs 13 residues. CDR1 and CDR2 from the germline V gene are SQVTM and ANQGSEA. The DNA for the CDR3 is TGCAGCGTTGTACGGCGGGGTCGGAATGAGCAGTTCTTC. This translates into CSVVRRGRNEQFF.

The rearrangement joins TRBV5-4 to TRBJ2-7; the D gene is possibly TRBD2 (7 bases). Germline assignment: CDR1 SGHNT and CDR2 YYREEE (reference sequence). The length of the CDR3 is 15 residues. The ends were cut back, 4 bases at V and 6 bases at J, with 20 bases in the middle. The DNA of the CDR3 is TGTGCCAGCAGCCCGACGGGGGGCCCTATTCGCGAGCAGTACTTC. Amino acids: CASSPTGGPIREQYF.

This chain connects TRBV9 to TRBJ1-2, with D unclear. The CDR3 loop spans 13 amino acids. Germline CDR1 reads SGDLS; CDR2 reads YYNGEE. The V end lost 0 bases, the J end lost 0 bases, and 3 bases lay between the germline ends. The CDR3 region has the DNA TGTGCCAGCAGCGTAGAACCTAACTATGGCTACACCTTC. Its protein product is CASSVEPNYGYTF.

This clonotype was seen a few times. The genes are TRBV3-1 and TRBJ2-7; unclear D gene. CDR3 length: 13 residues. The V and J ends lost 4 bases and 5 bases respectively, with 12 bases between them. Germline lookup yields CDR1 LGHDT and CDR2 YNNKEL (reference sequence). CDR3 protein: CASSLGPPNEQYF. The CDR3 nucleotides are TGTGCCAGCAGCCTCGGGCCCCCCAACGAGCAGTACTTC.

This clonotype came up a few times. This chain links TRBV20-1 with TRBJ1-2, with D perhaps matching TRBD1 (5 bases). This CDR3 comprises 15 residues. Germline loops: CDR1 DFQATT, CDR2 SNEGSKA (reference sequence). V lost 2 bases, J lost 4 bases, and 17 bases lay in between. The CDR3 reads CSARKPGRISYGYTF. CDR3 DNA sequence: TGCAGTGCTAGAAAACCGGGACGCATTTCCTATGGCTACACCTTC.

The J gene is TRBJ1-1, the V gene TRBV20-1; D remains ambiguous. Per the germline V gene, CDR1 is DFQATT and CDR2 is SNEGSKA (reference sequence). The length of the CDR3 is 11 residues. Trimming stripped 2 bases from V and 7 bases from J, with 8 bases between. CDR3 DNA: TGCAGTGCTAGACACTTGGGTGAAGCTTTCTTT. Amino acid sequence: CSARHLGEAFF.

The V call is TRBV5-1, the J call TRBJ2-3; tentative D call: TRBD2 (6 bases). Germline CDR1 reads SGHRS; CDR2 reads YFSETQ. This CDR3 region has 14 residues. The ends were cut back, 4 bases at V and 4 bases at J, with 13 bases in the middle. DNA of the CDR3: TGCGCCAGCAGCGCCCAGACTAGGGCAGATACGCAGTATTTT. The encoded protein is CASSAQTRADTQYF.

In DNA form, the CDR3 reads TGTGCCAGCAGTTTCCCCCCGCAGTACAATGAGCAGTTCTTC. It codes for CASSFPPQYNEQFF. V is TRBV12-3 or TRBV12-4 and J is TRBJ2-1; D is unresolved. Trimming cost V 3 bases and J 4 bases, with 10 bases left between them. The CDR3 loop spans 14 amino acids.